Shown below are 22 T cell receptor beta chains from a single sample sequenced in a study of molecular identifiers for immune sequencing clone quantification. TCRdb itself ran the PCR reads through MiXCR, one entry per CDR3 protein. The sample has around 480,000 distinct CDR3 sequences; about 20% are singletons. Specimen: naive CD8+ T cells from blood, with Jurkat cell RNA spiked in. Sample subset: FACS-sorted CD8+CD4-CCR7+CD45RA+ naive T cells. The receptors were sampled from a human donor in good health. Some libraries in this study had Jurkat cell RNA spiked in.

A word on this clonotype: A much larger clone differs from this one at a single base, so this may be a read error. J is TRBJ2-3 and V is TRBV30; the D is unclear. Germline V gene lookup returns CDR1 GTSNPN and CDR2 SVGIG (reference sequence). V was pared by 3 bases and J by 1 base, with 14 bases between. This CDR3 spans 15 amino acids. CDR3 in amino acids: CAWRHEWIGTDTQYF. DNA of the CDR3: TGTGCCTGGAGACACGAGTGGATAGGCACAGATACGCAGTATTTT.

CDR3 coding DNA: TGTGCCAGCAGCGTAGTAACTAGCGGGAGTCTCAAAACGCAGTATTTT. It is translated as CASSVVTSGSLKTQYF. The chain is built from TRBV9 and TRBJ2-3; TRBD2 agrees at 11 bases. The germline V gene has CDR1 SGDLS and CDR2 YYNGEE. V lost 0 bases and J lost 9; bases outside the gene matches: 9. The CDR3 is made up of 16 amino acids.

The chain combines TRBV12-3 or TRBV12-4 with TRBJ2-7; no firm D call. Trimming stripped 6 bases from V and 7 bases from J, with 13 bases between. CDR3 length equals 12 residues. The CDR3 here is CASSLSLWEQYF. In nucleotides, the CDR3 is TGTGCCAGCAGCCTGAGTTTGTGGGAGCAGTACTTC.

There are a few counts of this clonotype. V gene TRBV6-2 or TRBV6-3 combines with J gene TRBJ2-1; 14 bases are shared with TRBD2. The germline gives CDR1 MNHEY, CDR2 SVGEGT. V trimming: 4 bases; J trimming: 7 bases; junction bases outside the gene matches: 6. The CDR3 runs to 16 residues. CDR3 nucleotides: TGTGCCAGCAGTTTCGCCGGGACTAGCGGGAGAAATGAGCAGTTCTTC. Translating it yields CASSFAGTSGRNEQFF.

This clonotype was found a few times. J is TRBJ2-3 and V is TRBV27; TRBD1 is a possible D gene (6 bases). Germline CDR1 MNHEY, CDR2 SMNVEV (reference sequence). This CDR3 has 14 amino acids. Trimming pared 4 bases from V and 2 bases from J, leaving 10 bases between. CDR3 nucleotide sequence: TGTGCCAGCAGTTCGGGACATACCACAGATACGCAGTATTTT. It is translated as CASSSGHTTDTQYF.

The J gene is TRBJ2-3, the V gene TRBV29-1; 16 positions match TRBD2. CDR3 length equals 19 residues. CDR1 and CDR2 from the germline V gene are SQVTM and ANQGSEA. J gave up 2 bases and V 3 bases, and 11 bases lay outside the gene matches. The CDR3 sequence: CSVEVGLAGGSLPTDTQYF. In DNA, the CDR3 is TGCAGCGTTGAGGTGGGACTAGCGGGAGGGTCTCTCCCCACAGATACGCAGTATTTT.

The chain recombines TRBV21-1 with TRBJ1-2; TRBD1 reflects the table's D call only, with no check against the DNA. TRBV21-1 is assigned pseudogene status. This CDR3 spans 17 amino acids. This CDR3 reads CASGKIDRERRGYGYTF. In DNA, the CDR3 is TGTGCCAGCGGAAAAATCGACAGGGAACGAAGAGGCTATGGCTACACCTTC.

The rearrangement joins TRBV7-9 to TRBJ1-1; the D is unclear. V gave up 5 bases and J gave up 6 bases, with 10 bases separating them. This CDR3 has 12 residues. Germline V gene data show CDR1 as SEHNR and CDR2 as FQNEAQ (reference sequence). The CDR3 DNA is TGTGCCAGCAGCCAGATTCAACCTGAAGCTTTCTTT. It specifies CASSQIQPEAFF.

This clonotype has at least ten counts. J is TRBJ2-7 and V is TRBV12-3 or TRBV12-4; either TRBD1 or TRBD2 may fit D (6 bases each). The CDR3 sequence is 15 residues long. V was clipped by 2 bases and J by 2 bases, with 13 bases between them. The chain's CDR3 is CASSLRGDPAYEQYF. In nucleotides, the CDR3 is TGTGCCAGCAGTTTAAGGGGGGACCCAGCCTACGAGCAGTACTTC.

The table lists this clonotype with many counts. The gene calls are TRBV18 and TRBJ2-4; D ambiguous. The CDR3 is 16 residues long. Germline CDR1 KGHSH, CDR2 LQKENI. Trimming left V 0 bases short and J 0 bases short, with 9 bases between. CDR3 residues: CASSPPEQIAKNIQYF. DNA for the CDR3: TGTGCCAGCTCACCACCGGAACAAATAGCCAAAAACATTCAGTACTTC.

A few counts support this clonotype. The chain couples TRBV6-2 or TRBV6-3 to TRBJ2-1; the D is unclear. CDR3 length: 13 amino acids. Trimming pared 4 bases from V and 6 bases from J, leaving 10 bases between. Germline V lookup: CDR1 MNHEY, CDR2 SVGEGT. The CDR3: CASSWQNPNEQFF. CDR3 DNA: TGTGCCAGCAGTTGGCAGAACCCCAATGAGCAGTTCTTC.

V is TRBV29-1 and J is TRBJ2-7, with 8 nucleotides matching TRBD1. Losses at the gene ends were 4 bases for V and 4 bases for J; bases not matched to a gene: 12. Germline V CDR1 and CDR2: SQVTM, ANQGSEA. CDR3 length equals 15 residues. As DNA, the CDR3 is TGCAGCGTTGTTCAGGCAGGGGGCGTTTGGTACGAGCAGTACTTC. Residues: CSVVQAGGVWYEQYF.

This sequence joins TRBV10-2 and TRBJ2-1; 12 nucleotides line up with TRBD2. This CDR3 region has 16 residues. Germline V CDR1 and CDR2: WSHSY, SAAADI. With 8 bases clipped from V and 9 bases from J, the junction kept 14 bases outside the gene matches. CDR3 nucleotides: TGCGCCAGCTCCATCACGACTAGCGGGAGCCGTGGTGAGCAGTTCTTC. It specifies CASSITTSGSRGEQFF.

This clonotype was observed at least ten times. The chain is built from TRBV30 and TRBJ1-2, with no clear D. Trimming took off 0 bases at V and 4 bases at J, with 9 bases between the two ends. CDR1 is GTSNPN, CDR2 SVGIG, per germline (reference sequence). This CDR3 is 13 amino acids long. CDR3 in amino acids: CAWSVSWVYGYTF. The CDR3 bases are TGTGCCTGGAGTGTTAGCTGGGTCTATGGCTACACCTTC.

This clonotype was picked up many times. The chain couples TRBV9 to TRBJ1-1, with D perhaps matching TRBD1 (6 bases). Germline CDR1 SGDLS, CDR2 YYNGEE. V was pared by 0 bases and J by 4 bases, with 10 bases between. The CDR3 is made up of 14 amino acids. The DNA of the CDR3 is TGTGCCAGCAGCGTAGGAGGGGGTACCACTGAAGCTTTCTTT. Its protein product is CASSVGGGTTEAFF.

The sample holds a few counts of this clonotype. A much larger clone lies a single base off, so this may be a read error. V and J are TRBV13 and TRBJ2-4; D is perhaps TRBD1 (5 bases). Per the germline V gene, CDR1 is PRHDT and CDR2 is FYEKMQ (reference sequence). CDR3 length equals 15 residues. CDR3 loop: CASSLAGMGKNVQYF. The CDR3 nucleotides are TGTGCCAGCAGCTTAGCAGGGATGGGTAAAAACGTTCAGTACTTC.

On this clonotype: One base away lies a much larger clone, so this may be a sequencing read error. The J gene is TRBJ1-1, the V gene TRBV27; D may be TRBD1 (6 bases). CDR1 is MNHEY, CDR2 SMNVEV, per germline (reference sequence). CDR3 length: 18 amino acids. The CDR3, as DNA: TGTGCCGGCAGTTTATCGGGGGGGGCGATCGGTTGGAACACTGAAGCTTTCTTT. Its translation: CAGSLSGGAIGWNTEAFF.

About this clonotype: At one end the junction does not follow the germline gene, possibly because of a read error. The chain has TRBV5-5 and TRBJ2-3; the D call may be TRBD1 or TRBD2 (6 bases each). The CDR3 is made up of 14 amino acids. Germline lookup yields CDR1 SGHKS and CDR2 YYEKEE (reference sequence). Here the CDR3 reads CASNLEGGTDTQYF. CDR3 sequence (DNA): TGTGCCAGCAACTTGGAGGGGGGCACAGATACGCAGTATTTT.

The chain is built from TRBV27 and TRBJ1-1, with D hard to call. V was trimmed by 0 bases and J by 6 bases, leaving 8 bases between them. This CDR3 contains 13 residues. Germline V gene sequence: CDR1 MNHEY, CDR2 SMNVEV (reference sequence). The CDR3 loop reads CASSLSMWAEAFF. CDR3 coding DNA: TGTGCCAGCAGTTTATCGATGTGGGCTGAAGCTTTCTTT.

This clonotype was seen more than once but under ten times. The J gene is TRBJ1-1, the V gene TRBV19; 8 bases match TRBD1. After removal of 10 bases from V and 4 bases from J, the junction contained 8 bases not matched to a gene. The germline CDR1 and CDR2 sequences are LNHDA and SQIVND (reference sequence). The CDR3 sequence is 13 residues long. CDR3 residues: CATVTGGLTEAFF. CDR3 in DNA: TGTGCCACTGTTACAGGGGGACTCACTGAAGCTTTCTTT.

Worth noting for this clonotype: This may arise from a read error, as a much more abundant clone is one base away. The conserved phenylalanine or tryptophan is not found at the CDR3 terminus, so this likely reflects a read error. The genes are TRBV20-1 and TRBJ2-7; 9 bases map to TRBD1. Germline CDR1 DFQATT, CDR2 SNEGSKA (reference sequence). J was trimmed by 3 bases and V by 4 bases; bases with no gene match: 4. This CDR3 has 13 amino acids. Here the CDR3 DNA reads TGCAGTGCTACGGGACAGGGAGACTACGAGCAGTACCTC. Translating gives CSATGQGDYEQYL.

This clonotype was seen at least ten times. This chain links TRBV29-1 with TRBJ2-7, with TRBD1 matching over 8 bases. The V and J ends lost 6 bases and 3 bases, in that order; junction bases with no gene match: 4. CDR3 length equals 12 residues. Germline V lookup: CDR1 SQVTM, CDR2 ANQGSEA. The CDR3 loop reads CSVTGGVYEQYF. In nucleotides, the CDR3 is TGCAGCGTAACAGGGGGTGTCTACGAGCAGTACTTC.